This T cell receptor (beta chain) was observed in a study of blood T cell repertoires in COVID-19 (dated by TCRdb to 2018 to 2021). Study-wide context: The collaborator samples originated in the United States, Italy and Spain and spanned the acute and convalescent phases of COVID-19. The prospective study material was composed of cDNA or gDNA derived from T cells, B-cell-depleted T cells, or PBMCs. Subjects who had been exposed to COVID-19, were actively infected with it, or had recovered from it provided the deeply sampled blood TCRbeta repertoires that made up the dataset. The repertoires were released in a freely available public database meant as a resource for research on the immune response to SARS-CoV-2. The samples were drawn from the first 160 participants of the ongoing ImmuneRACE study and from over a thousand subjects provided by 6 global collaborators. Sample metadata almost always included a de-identified subject ID, COVID-19 status, age in years and sex. Where available, HLA class I and class II types were obtained from metadata supplied by the sample provider rather than from assay-based typing.

General study outcomes and caveats: The amount of clinical and demographic metadata varied by source and participant and was provided uncurated.

Points on this clone: What this receptor recognizes is not known. No base qualities exist here, and no much larger clone lies one base off it.

TCRbeta CDR3 regions were amplified from genomic DNA by means of the immunoSEQ Assay, a bias-controlled multiplex PCR. As for how the authors treated the data: The number of nucleated cells in each sample was estimated by amplification of reference gene primers within the assay. To quantify the absolute abundance of each unique TCRbeta CDR3 rearrangement, sequence reads were collapsed and filtered. For each sample, productive Simpson clonality was calculated as the square root of Simpson's diversity index over productive rearrangements. TCRdb retrieved this table from immuneACCESS and kept in-frame rearrangements only. Not all clones are present; in checked studies, unresolved V genes account for under half, and no reason is known for the remainder. D and trimming come from the DNA, and the V and J calls and clone size come from that table. This sample comprises some 190,000 clones, 80% to 90% of them detected only once. The top ten clones comprise roughly 9.6% of the sample.

In Seattle, one collaborating source enrolled patients while the infection was active and tracked those patients longitudinally over the course of disease. Collaborating institutions collected whole blood in K2EDTA tubes following their own protocols. For TCRbeta analysis, collaborators shipped samples in one of three forms: frozen whole blood, isolated PBMCs, or DNA extracted from either of those sample types. This sequence originates from a woman aged 40 to 50 with COVID-19, enrolled during active disease. Sequences were obtained from peripheral blood.

The CDR3 protein is CACSTVITYEQYF. The sequenced DNA is TGTGCCTGTTCTACGGTTATCACCTACGAGCAGTACTTC. The chain joins TRBV30 to TRBJ2-7; the D gene cannot be named for sure. Cut back by 6 bases and 2 bases, the V and J ends lie 14 bases apart. Taken from the germline V gene (reference sequence), the CDR1 and CDR2 loops are GTSNPN and SVGIG. The CDR3 has 13 amino acids, counting the end cysteine and phenylalanine. This entry keeps only the CDR3 DNA: 39 bases, framed from base 1.